This T cell receptor (beta chain) was recovered during a study of human T cells and chemical hapten exposure. This clonotype occurred a few times. Time point given: patch test 2, 6 weeks after DPC sensitization. Described treatment: therapeutic diphenylcyclopropenone sensitization with weekly scalp DPC. One entry per CDR3 protein results from TCRdb running MiXCR on the RACE reads. In the table there are fewer than 85,000 distinct CDR3 sequences, roughly a tenth of which are singletons. This CDR3 is 14 amino acids long. The J segment lost 1 base and the V segment lost 3 bases, leaving 2 bases of the junction unmatched. Germline V gene sequence: CDR1 SGHTA, CDR2 FQGNSA.

Specimen: whole blood, collected in connection with sensitization to the hapten diphenylcyclopropenone (DPC). The TCR was taken from a woman younger than 45 with alopecia areata. Some clones in this sample may be carry-over from other donors' samples. The gene calls are TRBV7-2 and TRBJ1-1, with 7 bases lining up with TRBD1. The CDR3 loop reads CASSFDRANTEAFF. Written as DNA, the CDR3 is TGTGCCAGCAGCTTTGACAGGGCGAACACTGAAGCTTTCTTT.